The 22 T cell receptor beta chains in this list originate from one sample, sequenced in a study of blood T cell repertoires in COVID-19. Sequencing was performed with immunoSEQ multiplex PCR; in TCRdb, only in-frame clones are kept and a portion is missing. The table lists approximately 90,000 clones, about 86% of them singletons. Sequenced input: peripheral blood. Receptors originate from an elderly woman with acute or convalescent COVID-19.

This sequence joins TRBV19 and TRBJ2-7; tentatively, D is TRBD2 (5 bases). Trimming removed 3 bases at V and 7 bases at J, with 16 bases between. The CDR3 extends over 14 amino acids. Germline V lookup: CDR1 LNHDA, CDR2 SQIVND (reference sequence). CDR3 in DNA: TGTGCCAGTAGTATGGGCAGACTTCGGGGAGAGCAGTACTTC. Amino acids: CASSMGRLRGEQYF.

This chain joins TRBV28 and TRBJ2-2, with 10 bases aligning to TRBD2. J lost 0 bases, V lost 7 bases, and 11 bases had no gene match. CDR3 size: 18 residues. Germline CDR1 reads MDHEN; CDR2 reads SYDVKM. CDR3 DNA: TGTGCCAGCAAGAGGTTGAGCGGGGGGGGCTCGAACACCGGGGAGCTGTTTTTT. The encoded protein is CASKRLSGGGSNTGELFF. The full variable domain, with the rest looked up from reference TRBV28 and TRBJ2-2, is DVKVTQSSRYLVKRTGEKVFLECVQDMDHENMFWYRQDPGLGLRLIYFSYDVKMKEKGDIPEGYSVSREKKERFSLILESASTNQTSMYLCASKRLSGGGSNTGELFFGEGSRLTVL.

The chain has TRBV24-1 and TRBJ1-2; the match to TRBD1 covers 7 bases. This CDR3 is built from 12 residues. Germline loops: CDR1 KGHDR, CDR2 SFDVKD. The V and J ends lost 6 bases and 5 bases, in that order; junction bases with no gene match: 2. The CDR3 region has the DNA TGTGCCACCAGTAACAGGGGTTATGGCTACACCTTC. This sequence encodes CATSNRGYGYTF.

The rearrangement links TRBV7-9 to TRBJ1-2; 8 nucleotides align to TRBD1. The CDR3 spans 15 residues. V lost 5 bases to trimming and J lost 2 bases; unmatched junction nucleotides: 7. Germline lookup yields CDR1 SEHNR and CDR2 FQNEAQ (reference sequence). CDR3 in amino acids: CASSKTGEANYGYTF. CDR3 nucleotides: TGTGCCAGCAGCAAGACAGGGGAGGCAAACTATGGCTACACCTTC. Full variable domain (rest looked up from reference TRBV7-9 and TRBJ1-2): DTGVSQNPRHKITKRGQNVTFRCDPISEHNRLYWYRQTLGQGPEFLTYFQNEAQLEKSRLLSDRFSAERPKGSFSTLEIQRTEQGDSAMYLCASSKTGEANYGYTFGSGTRLTVV.

The chain carries TRBV5-1 and TRBJ2-5; TRBD2 might be the D (6 bases). The germline CDR1 and CDR2 sequences are SGHRS and YFSETQ. With 2 bases removed from V and 5 bases from J, the gap between germline ends came to 7 bases. The CDR3 consists of 12 residues. The CDR3 DNA reads TGCGCCAGCAGCTTCGGGGGTGAGACCCAGTACTTC. It yields the protein CASSFGGETQYF.

The V gene is TRBV29-1, the J gene TRBJ2-1; the match to TRBD2 covers 9 bases. The germline gives CDR1 SQVTM, CDR2 ANQGSEA. J gave up 2 bases and V 6 bases, and 8 bases lay outside the gene matches. The CDR3 runs 15 residues. CDR3 bases: TGCAGCGTCTCCCGACTAGCGGCCGCCTACAATGAGCAGTTCTTC. Translating it yields CSVSRLAAAYNEQFF.

This clone was counted only a few times. This chain connects TRBV10-3 to TRBJ1-4, with D perhaps TRBD1 (5 bases). Germline CDR1 is ENHRY and CDR2 is SYGVKD. CDR3 length equals 14 residues. Trimming pared 2 bases from V and 7 bases from J, leaving 11 bases between. CDR3 sequence: CAISENEGVEKLFF. The CDR3 DNA reads as TGTGCCATCAGTGAGAACGAAGGGGTTGAAAAACTGTTTTTT.

This rearrangement joins TRBV2 to TRBJ1-2; D may be TRBD1 (6 bases). Germline CDR1 and CDR2: SNHLY and FYNNEI. Trimming removed 4 bases at V and 6 bases at J, with 15 bases between. The CDR3 runs 14 residues. The chain's CDR3 is CASSVLGGADGYTF. The CDR3 DNA reads TGTGCCAGCAGTGTATTGGGGGGGGCAGATGGCTACACCTTC.

This rearrangement joins TRBV6-6 to TRBJ2-7; TRBD1 might be the D (7 bases). CDR3 length: 13 residues. V was cut by 6 bases and J by 5 bases, with 14 bases left in between. The germline gives CDR1 MNHNY, CDR2 SVGAGI (reference sequence). CDR3 loop: CASRTTGRNEQYF. The CDR3 DNA sequence: TGTGCCAGCAGAACGACAGGGAGGAACGAGCAGTACTTC.

This chain uses TRBV19 with TRBJ1-2, with 12 bases aligning to TRBD1. The V gene end was trimmed by 6 bases and the J gene end by 7 bases; junction bases not matched to a gene: 6. Looked up from germline, CDR1 is LNHDA and CDR2 is SQIVND (reference sequence). This CDR3 region has 14 residues. The CDR3 sequence: CASSTGTGGFGYTF. The CDR3 bases are TGTGCCAGTAGCACCGGGACAGGGGGCTTTGGCTACACCTTC.

The chain couples TRBV20-1 to TRBJ2-7, with D perhaps matching TRBD2 (5 bases). In germline, CDR1 is DFQATT, CDR2 SNEGSKA (reference sequence). This CDR3 region has 15 residues. Trimming removed 3 bases from V and 2 bases from J, with 17 bases in between. CDR3 in DNA: TGCAGTGCTAGTAAGTTGCGGACGGGAACCTACGAGCAGTACTTC. It codes for CSASKLRTGTYEQYF.

The chain has TRBV11-2 and TRBJ1-2; 9 nucleotides line up with TRBD1. The CDR3 length is 18 residues. Trimming took 5 bases from V and 3 from J; bases not matched to a gene: 16. The germline V gene encodes CDR1 SGHAT and CDR2 FQNNGV. The CDR3 bases are TGTGCCAGCAGCCCCCCCGGGACAGGGAGGTATTTAGACTATGGCTACACCTTC. Protein sequence: CASSPPGTGRYLDYGYTF.

This clone was detected only a few times. The rearrangement uses TRBV7-8 and TRBJ1-2; 8 bases match TRBD1. From germline, CDR1 is SGHVS and CDR2 FQNEAQ. This CDR3 is built from 15 residues. V lost 7 bases to trimming and J lost 4 bases; unmatched junction nucleotides: 11. This chain's CDR3 is CASTKGQGATYGYTF. Here the CDR3 DNA reads TGTGCCAGCACAAAGGGGCAGGGGGCTACCTATGGCTACACCTTC.

This clone was detected only a few times. The chain is built from TRBV18 and TRBJ2-7; D not certain. Germline lookup yields CDR1 KGHSH and CDR2 LQKENI. V lost 0 bases and J lost 0, with 3 bases in between. This CDR3 has 13 residues. The CDR3 region has the DNA TGTGCCAGCTCACCACCGAGCTCCTACGAGCAGTACTTC. Residues: CASSPPSSYEQYF.

V usage is TRBV27 and J usage is TRBJ1-1, with TRBD1 identical over 12 bases. The CDR3 contains 15 residues. CDR1 is MNHEY, CDR2 SMNVEV, per germline (reference sequence). V was pared by 10 bases and J by 5 bases, with 11 bases of the junction left unmatched. The CDR3 nucleotides are TGTGCCACCGCGCGGGGACAGGGGGCTTCTACTGAAGCTTTCTTT. It specifies CATARGQGASTEAFF.

The V and J genes are TRBV2 and TRBJ2-7, with 8 bases matching TRBD2. CDR1 SNHLY and CDR2 FYNNEI come from the germline V gene. Trimming at V came to 2 bases and at J to 7 bases, leaving 7 bases not matched to a gene. The CDR3 loop spans 14 amino acids. Here the CDR3 reads CASSENGGAREQYF. CDR3 nucleotides: TGTGCCAGCAGTGAAAACGGGGGGGCTAGAGAGCAGTACTTC.

This chain joins TRBV5-3 and TRBJ1-2; D unresolved. TRBV5-3 is identified as an open reading frame with a role that is uncertain. The ends were cut back, 7 bases at V and 2 bases at J, with 18 bases in the middle. This CDR3 is 15 amino acids long. In DNA, the CDR3 is TGTGCCAGACCGCTTGCGGCCCGGAGGAACTATGGCTACACCTTC. This translates into CARPLAARRNYGYTF.

This clone was observed once. The chain carries TRBV27 and TRBJ1-1, with 9 bases matching TRBD1. The CDR3 covers 14 residues. Trimming removed 7 bases from V and 6 bases from J; junction bases left unmatched: 9. From germline, CDR1 is MNHEY and CDR2 SMNVEV (reference sequence). For the CDR3, the DNA is TGTGCCAGCACCCCGGGACAGGGCGGGCCTGAAGCTTTCTTT. Protein: CASTPGQGGPEAFF.

V and J are TRBV27 and TRBJ2-2, with no clear D. CDR1 MNHEY and CDR2 SMNVEV come from the germline V gene (reference sequence). CDR3 size: 12 residues. V dropped 5 bases and J dropped 2 bases, with 3 bases sitting between them. CDR3 amino acids: CASSRNTGELFF. The CDR3 bases are TGTGCCAGCAGTCGTAACACCGGGGAGCTGTTTTTT.

This clone was seen once. V gene TRBV18 combines with J gene TRBJ1-1; D is ambiguous. CDR1 KGHSH and CDR2 LQKENI come from the germline V gene. V was clipped by 5 bases and J by 1 base, with 14 bases between them. The CDR3 contains 15 residues. As DNA, the CDR3 is TGTGCCAGCTCAGATGTGGGGAGCCAGAACACTGAAGCTTTCTTT. Amino acid sequence: CASSDVGSQNTEAFF.

This clone was detected a few times. V gene TRBV10-3 combines with J gene TRBJ1-2; D gene unclear. V lost 9 bases and J lost 0, with 8 bases in between. Germline V gene data show CDR1 as ENHRY and CDR2 as SYGVKD. The CDR3 covers 12 residues. The CDR3 region is CAIRGSNYGYTF. CDR3 DNA: TGTGCCATTCGGGGTTCTAACTATGGCTACACCTTC.

The V and J genes are TRBV5-1 and TRBJ2-7; 7 positions agree with TRBD1. The J segment lost 0 bases and the V segment lost 0 bases, leaving 0 bases of the junction unmatched. From germline, CDR1 is SGHRS and CDR2 YFSETQ. The CDR3 is made up of 14 amino acids. CDR3 DNA: TGCGCCAGCAGCTTGGGGGACAGCTCCTACGAGCAGTACTTC. This translates into CASSLGDSSYEQYF.